A selection of T cell receptor beta chains follows, all from one sample in a study of early T cells in non-severe SARS-CoV-2 infection. TCRdb passed the 5' RACE reads through MiXCR, listing each CDR3 protein once. The profile shows about 53,000 distinct CDR3 sequences, approximately 12% of them singletons. The sample here was whole blood, taken at baseline. The receptor source for this set is an adult who was a healthcare worker with PCR-confirmed SARS-CoV-2 infection or an uninfected control (not recorded which). Each CDR3 is given with its conserved first and last residue. The order of the fields is clone size, V gene, D gene, J gene, CDR3 protein, CDR3 DNA. D genes are given only for firm matches. Rows give clone size only sometimes, using once, few, many, or a class for an expanded clone.

clone size: few
V gene: TRBV11-1
D gene: TRBD1
J gene: TRBJ2-5
CDR3 protein: CASSQVTGGIETQYF
CDR3 DNA: TGTGCCAGCAGCCAAGTGACAGGGGGCATAGAGACCCAGTACTTC

clone size: NA
V gene: TRBV5-5
D gene: TRBD1
J gene: TRBJ1-1
CDR3 protein: CASSFPQGASEAFF
CDR3 DNA: TGTGCCAGCAGCTTTCCGCAGGGGGCCAGTGAAGCTTTCTTT

clone size: many
V gene: TRBV12-3/TRBV12-4
D gene: NA
J gene: TRBJ2-6
CDR3 protein: CASSLVPGANVLTF
CDR3 DNA: TGTGCCAGCAGTTTAGTACCTGGGGCCAACGTCCTGACTTTC

clone size: many
V gene: TRBV19
D gene: NA
J gene: TRBJ2-3
CDR3 protein: CASSGEGGGRLQYF
CDR3 DNA: TGTGCCAGTAGTGGAGAGGGAGGAGGAAGGTTGCAGTATTTT

clone size: many
V gene: TRBV7-9
D gene: NA
J gene: TRBJ2-2
CDR3 protein: CASALRGWTGELFF
CDR3 DNA: TGTGCCAGCGCCCTAAGGGGATGGACCGGGGAGCTGTTTTTT

clone size: few
V gene: TRBV19
D gene: TRBD2
J gene: TRBJ2-1
CDR3 protein: CASSIGRGLAGYNEQFF
CDR3 DNA: TGTGCCAGTAGTATAGGAAGGGGACTAGCGGGGTACAATGAGCAGTTCTTC

clone size: many
V gene: TRBV28
D gene: TRBD2
J gene: TRBJ2-1
CDR3 protein: CASDKPGLAASYNEQFF
CDR3 DNA: TGTGCCAGCGATAAACCGGGACTAGCGGCCTCCTACAATGAGCAGTTCTTC

clone size: NA
V gene: TRBV19
D gene: NA
J gene: TRBJ1-5
CDR3 protein: CASSIGAGLRSNQPQHF
CDR3 DNA: TGTGCCAGTAGTATCGGGGCCGGCCTTAGGAGCAATCAGCCCCAGCATTTT

clone size: few
V gene: TRBV7-6
D gene: TRBD2
J gene: TRBJ2-1
CDR3 protein: CASSFLSGVDYNEQFF
CDR3 DNA: TGTGCCAGCAGCTTTCTTAGCGGGGTCGACTACAATGAGCAGTTCTTC

clone size: many
V gene: TRBV13
D gene: TRBD1
J gene: TRBJ2-7
CDR3 protein: CASSPRTGLNEQYF
CDR3 DNA: TGTGCCAGCAGCCCACGGACAGGTTTGAACGAGCAGTACTTC

clone size: few
V gene: TRBV20-1
D gene: NA
J gene: TRBJ2-3
CDR3 protein: CSARAYRGADTQYF
CDR3 DNA: TGCAGTGCTAGAGCGTATAGGGGGGCAGATACGCAGTATTTT

clone size: few
V gene: TRBV7-2
D gene: TRBD1
J gene: TRBJ2-3
CDR3 protein: CASSLAQGKLTDTQYF
CDR3 DNA: TGTGCCAGCAGCTTAGCACAGGGGAAACTCACAGATACGCAGTATTTT

clone size: NA
V gene: TRBV6-1
D gene: TRBD1
J gene: TRBJ2-5
CDR3 protein: CASRQGGQETQYF
CDR3 DNA: TGTGCCAGCAGACAGGGGGGCCAAGAGACCCAGTACTTC

clone size: NA
V gene: TRBV6-1
D gene: NA
J gene: TRBJ1-1
CDR3 protein: CASSEGVYPEAFF
CDR3 DNA: TGTGCCAGCAGTGAGGGGGTTTACCCTGAAGCTTTCTTT

clone size: NA
V gene: TRBV10-3
D gene: NA
J gene: TRBJ2-7
CDR3 protein: CAISDKTESYEQYF
CDR3 DNA: TGTGCCATCAGTGACAAGACAGAATCCTACGAGCAGTACTTC

clone size: NA
V gene: TRBV11-2
D gene: NA
J gene: TRBJ2-2
CDR3 protein: CASSLERAAGELFF
CDR3 DNA: TGTGCCAGCAGCTTAGAGCGGGCCGCCGGGGAGCTGTTTTTT

clone size: NA
V gene: TRBV7-6
D gene: NA
J gene: TRBJ1-4
CDR3 protein: CASSLIENEKLFF
CDR3 DNA: TGTGCCAGCAGCTTAATTGAGAATGAAAAACTGTTTTTT

clone size: few
V gene: TRBV19
D gene: TRBD2
J gene: TRBJ2-7
CDR3 protein: CASSTVAGSYEQYF
CDR3 DNA: TGTGCCAGTAGTACGGTAGCGGGAAGCTACGAGCAGTACTTC

clone size: few
V gene: TRBV2
D gene: NA
J gene: TRBJ2-7
CDR3 protein: CASTQPFSYEQYF
CDR3 DNA: TGTGCCAGCACTCAGCCATTCTCCTACGAGCAGTACTTC

clone size: NA
V gene: TRBV24-1
D gene: TRBD2
J gene: TRBJ2-3
CDR3 protein: CATSAIAGGPSTDTQYF
CDR3 DNA: TGTGCCACCAGTGCTATAGCGGGAGGTCCTAGCACAGATACGCAGTATTTT

clone size: many
V gene: TRBV29-1
D gene: TRBD2
J gene: TRBJ2-1
CDR3 protein: CSVGGGASGSGNEQFF
CDR3 DNA: TGCAGCGTCGGAGGGGGGGCTAGCGGGAGCGGGAATGAGCAGTTCTTC

clone size: few
V gene: TRBV12-3/TRBV12-4
D gene: TRBD2
J gene: TRBJ2-1
CDR3 protein: CASSFVRGLVDEQFF
CDR3 DNA: TGTGCCAGCAGTTTCGTAAGGGGACTAGTAGATGAGCAGTTCTTC

clone size: NA
V gene: TRBV18
D gene: NA
J gene: TRBJ2-7
CDR3 protein: CASSPPSGGSGEQYF
CDR3 DNA: TGTGCCAGCTCACCACCGTCAGGGGGGTCGGGCGAGCAGTACTTC

clone size: few
V gene: TRBV24-1
D gene: NA
J gene: TRBJ2-3
CDR3 protein: CATSDPQLTDTQYF
CDR3 DNA: TGTGCCACCAGTGATCCTCAACTGACAGATACGCAGTATTTT

clone size: medium-sized
V gene: TRBV2
D gene: TRBD2
J gene: TRBJ2-1
CDR3 protein: CASSQTSGVFNEQFF
CDR3 DNA: TGTGCCAGCAGCCAAACTAGCGGGGTTTTCAATGAGCAGTTCTTC

clone size: few
V gene: TRBV11-3
D gene: NA
J gene: TRBJ1-2
CDR3 protein: CASSLLGAGYTF
CDR3 DNA: TGTGCCAGCAGCTTATTAGGGGCCGGCTACACCTTC

clone size: NA
V gene: TRBV3-1
D gene: NA
J gene: TRBJ2-2
CDR3 protein: CASSQGLSPGELFF
CDR3 DNA: TGTGCCAGCAGCCAAGGTCTGTCTCCCGGGGAGCTGTTTTTT

clone size: few
V gene: TRBV5-4
D gene: TRBD1
J gene: TRBJ2-3
CDR3 protein: CATEGTGDSDTQYF
CDR3 DNA: TGTGCCACCGAGGGGACAGGGGATTCAGATACGCAGTATTTT

clone size: few
V gene: TRBV7-2
D gene: TRBD1
J gene: TRBJ2-3
CDR3 protein: CASSSGTGRRTQYF
CDR3 DNA: TGTGCCAGCAGCTCGGGGACAGGTCGGAGAACGCAGTATTTT

clone size: NA
V gene: TRBV10-1
D gene: TRBD2
J gene: TRBJ2-1
CDR3 protein: CASSSDLAGGNEQFF
CDR3 DNA: TGCGCCAGCAGTTCTGACCTAGCGGGAGGAAATGAGCAGTTCTTC

clone size: few
V gene: TRBV11-2
D gene: TRBD2
J gene: TRBJ2-3
CDR3 protein: CASSFLSGRTDTQYF
CDR3 DNA: TGTGCCAGCAGCTTCCTGAGCGGGAGGACAGATACGCAGTATTTT

clone size: few
V gene: TRBV19
D gene: NA
J gene: TRBJ2-6
CDR3 protein: CASKLWRGGSGANVLTF
CDR3 DNA: TGTGCCAGTAAGCTATGGAGGGGCGGCTCTGGGGCCAACGTCCTGACTTTC

clone size: many
V gene: TRBV7-6
D gene: NA
J gene: TRBJ2-1
CDR3 protein: CASSSEATSSYNEQFF
CDR3 DNA: TGTGCCAGCAGCTCAGAAGCAACGAGCTCCTACAATGAGCAGTTCTTC

clone size: NA
V gene: TRBV29-1
D gene: NA
J gene: TRBJ2-2
CDR3 protein: CSGGTSNTGELFF
CDR3 DNA: TGCAGCGGCGGGACATCGAACACCGGGGAGCTGTTTTTT

clone size: many
V gene: TRBV7-2
D gene: TRBD1
J gene: TRBJ1-3
CDR3 protein: CASSLARQGAGNTIYF
CDR3 DNA: TGTGCCAGCAGCTTAGCGCGACAGGGGGCGGGAAACACCATATATTTT

clone size: NA
V gene: TRBV29-1
D gene: NA
J gene: TRBJ2-3
CDR3 protein: CSVELQSTDTQYF
CDR3 DNA: TGCAGCGTTGAGTTACAGAGCACAGATACGCAGTATTTT

clone size: NA
V gene: TRBV7-2
D gene: NA
J gene: TRBJ2-1
CDR3 protein: CASSWSGRYNEQFF
CDR3 DNA: TGTGCCAGCAGCTGGTCGGGACGGTACAATGAGCAGTTCTTC

clone size: few
V gene: TRBV7-2
D gene: TRBD1
J gene: TRBJ2-7
CDR3 protein: CASSQGQGFYEQYF
CDR3 DNA: TGTGCCAGCAGCCAGGGACAGGGCTTCTACGAGCAGTACTTC

clone size: NA
V gene: TRBV5-1
D gene: NA
J gene: TRBJ2-5
CDR3 protein: CASRPGGDQLETQYF
CDR3 DNA: TGCGCCAGCAGGCCAGGGGGGGATCAACTGGAGACCCAGTACTTC

clone size: NA
V gene: TRBV20-1
D gene: NA
J gene: TRBJ2-3
CDR3 protein: CSANGVLDGGVTDTQYF
CDR3 DNA: TGCAGTGCCAATGGGGTCCTGGACGGCGGAGTGACAGATACGCAGTATTTT

clone size: NA
V gene: TRBV11-3
D gene: NA
J gene: TRBJ2-5
CDR3 protein: CASSFLRELQETQYF
CDR3 DNA: TGTGCCAGCAGCTTTCTCCGGGAGCTTCAAGAGACCCAGTACTTC

clone size: NA
V gene: TRBV12-3/TRBV12-4
D gene: NA
J gene: TRBJ2-2
CDR3 protein: CASRLVRSGELFF
CDR3 DNA: TGTGCCAGCAGGCTAGTTAGGTCCGGGGAGCTGTTTTTT

clone size: few
V gene: TRBV7-8
D gene: NA
J gene: TRBJ2-7
CDR3 protein: CASSLYRVKTGYEQYF
CDR3 DNA: TGTGCCAGCAGCTTGTACAGGGTGAAGACGGGCTACGAGCAGTACTTC

clone size: NA
V gene: TRBV5-6
D gene: NA
J gene: TRBJ2-4
CDR3 protein: CASIDWRRNIQYF
CDR3 DNA: TGTGCCAGCATTGATTGGAGACGGAACATTCAGTACTTC

clone size: many
V gene: TRBV11-2
D gene: NA
J gene: TRBJ1-5
CDR3 protein: CASSPTGTRANQPQHF
CDR3 DNA: TGTGCCAGCAGCCCCACCGGGACACGGGCCAATCAGCCCCAGCATTTT

clone size: few
V gene: TRBV12-3/TRBV12-4
D gene: NA
J gene: TRBJ1-1
CDR3 protein: CASKEGGVNTEAFF
CDR3 DNA: TGTGCCAGCAAGGAGGGAGGGGTGAACACTGAAGCTTTCTTT

clone size: NA
V gene: TRBV5-1
D gene: NA
J gene: TRBJ2-1
CDR3 protein: CASSLGLYNEQFF
CDR3 DNA: TGCGCCAGCAGCTTAGGCCTGTACAATGAGCAGTTCTTC

clone size: few
V gene: TRBV2
D gene: NA
J gene: TRBJ2-7
CDR3 protein: CASSPANREQYF
CDR3 DNA: TGTGCCAGCAGCCCCGCGAACAGGGAGCAGTACTTC

clone size: NA
V gene: TRBV11-3
D gene: TRBD2
J gene: TRBJ2-3
CDR3 protein: CASSPGLEPDTQYF
CDR3 DNA: TGTGCCAGCAGCCCCGGACTAGAACCAGATACGCAGTATTTT

clone size: NA
V gene: TRBV28
D gene: NA
J gene: TRBJ2-4
CDR3 protein: CASSPPGDIRYF
CDR3 DNA: TGTGCCAGCAGTCCTCCAGGGGACATTCGGTACTTC

clone size: few
V gene: TRBV6-6
D gene: NA
J gene: TRBJ2-3
CDR3 protein: CASRGRANPATDTQYF
CDR3 DNA: TGTGCCAGCCGGGGCCGGGCCAACCCCGCCACAGATACGCAGTATTTT

clone size: few
V gene: TRBV6-2/TRBV6-3
D gene: TRBD2
J gene: TRBJ2-1
CDR3 protein: CPPLGTSVPSYNEQFF
CDR3 DNA: TGTCCCCCTCTTGGGACTAGTGTCCCCTCCTACAATGAGCAGTTCTTC

clone size: NA
V gene: TRBV12-3/TRBV12-4
D gene: NA
J gene: TRBJ1-3
CDR3 protein: CASMAFGNTIYF
CDR3 DNA: TGTGCCAGCATGGCTTTCGGAAACACCATATATTTT

clone size: many
V gene: TRBV28
D gene: NA
J gene: TRBJ1-4
CDR3 protein: CASSFQEFNEKLFF
CDR3 DNA: TGTGCCAGCAGTTTCCAAGAGTTTAATGAAAAACTGTTTTTT

clone size: NA
V gene: TRBV7-2
D gene: NA
J gene: TRBJ1-3
CDR3 protein: CASSRQTRNTIYF
CDR3 DNA: TGTGCCAGCAGCCGACAAACACGAAACACCATATATTTT